These 14 T cell receptor beta chains share one sample of origin, sequenced in a study of identical twins. TCRdb redid the calling of the 5' RACE reads with MiXCR, one entry per CDR3 protein. The sample consists of roughly 260,000 distinct CDR3 sequences, roughly 13% of them appearing once. Sequencing was carried out using memory (CD45RO+) T cells sorted from blood. These receptors came from a woman aged 18-29 years in good health.

Many counts were recorded for this clonotype. The genes are TRBV5-1 and TRBJ1-1, with 8 bases aligning to TRBD1. Germline trimming cut 0 bases from V and 5 bases from J; bases unmatched to any gene: 3. The CDR3 length is 14 residues. CDR1 SGHRS and CDR2 YFSETQ come from the germline V gene. The CDR3 DNA follows: TGCGCCAGCAGCTTGGGACAGGGGCGTACTGAAGCTTTCTTT. Protein product: CASSLGQGRTEAFF.

The chain couples TRBV5-6 to TRBJ2-5, with 10 bases lining up with TRBD2. CDR1 SGHDT and CDR2 YYEEEE come from the germline V gene. The CDR3 runs 15 residues. V shed 2 bases and J 5 bases; nucleotides not matched to a gene: 6. CDR3 in amino acids: CASSFRLAGAETQYF. CDR3 coding DNA: TGTGCCAGCAGCTTCCGTCTAGCGGGAGCCGAGACCCAGTACTTC.

This clonotype was seen a few times. V usage is TRBV20-1 and J usage is TRBJ2-3; TRBD2 might be the D (6 bases). Trimming cost V 6 bases and J 6 bases, with 16 bases left between them. Germline CDR1 is DFQATT and CDR2 is SNEGSKA (reference sequence). The CDR3 sequence is 13 residues long. The CDR3 DNA reads TGCAGTGCGGACGGCGGGAAAATGGATACGCAGTATTTT. This translates into CSADGGKMDTQYF.

This chain connects TRBV5-1 to TRBJ2-2; a possible D gene is TRBD1 (6 bases). This CDR3 region has 14 residues. Germline values: CDR1 SGHRS, CDR2 YFSETQ. Trimming left V 1 base short and J 4 bases short, with 8 bases between. The CDR3 here is CASSLQGGTGELFF. Written as DNA, the CDR3 is TGCGCCAGCAGCTTGCAAGGGGGCACCGGGGAGCTGTTTTTT.

There are many counts of this clonotype. The genes are TRBV29-1 and TRBJ2-4; the D call may be TRBD1 or TRBD2 (7 bases each). The CDR3 is 14 amino acids. The germline CDR1 and CDR2 sequences are SQVTM and ANQGSEA. Trimming stripped 7 bases from V and 0 bases from J, with 13 bases between. The CDR3 protein is CSGQGGGAKNIQYF. The CDR3 region has the DNA TGCAGCGGGCAGGGGGGGGGAGCCAAAAACATTCAGTACTTC.

The CDR3 DNA reads as TGTGCCAGCAGCTTGAGACAGAAGACTAACTATGGCTACACCTTC. It yields the protein CASSLRQKTNYGYTF. The rearrangement uses TRBV5-6 and TRBJ1-2; possible D gene TRBD1, 5 bases. V was trimmed by 1 base and J by 0 bases, leaving 10 bases between them. CDR1 and CDR2 (germline): SGHDT, YYEEEE. There are 15 residues in the CDR3.

V is TRBV10-3 and J is TRBJ1-4, with D perhaps TRBD1 (5 bases). Trimming stripped 4 bases from V and 8 bases from J, with 5 bases between. The CDR3 spans 11 residues. Germline V CDR1 and CDR2: ENHRY, SYGVKD. CDR3 protein: CAISGGEKLFF. The CDR3 nucleotides are TGTGCCATCAGTGGGGGCGAAAAACTGTTTTTT.

The chain employs TRBV3-1 and TRBJ2-1, with 11 bases lining up with TRBD2. Germline trimming cut 4 bases from V and 2 bases from J; bases unmatched to any gene: 10. The V gene's germline CDR1 is LGHDT and CDR2 YNNKEL (reference sequence). The CDR3 spans 18 residues. The CDR3: CASSRRPLAGGTYNEQFF. The CDR3 DNA is TGTGCCAGCAGCCGGAGACCTCTAGCGGGAGGAACCTACAATGAGCAGTTCTTC.

The chain employs TRBV10-3 and TRBJ1-2; D remains unclear. The CDR3 is made up of 15 amino acids. Germline V gene sequence: CDR1 ENHRY, CDR2 SYGVKD. Between the trimmed V and J ends, which lost 5 bases and 3 bases, there was a span of 16 bases. The CDR3 DNA reads TGTGCCATCAGTAGTCTAAGGAGCGCCCACTATGGCTACACCTTC. Its protein product is CAISSLRSAHYGYTF.

This clonotype came up a few times. CDR3 in amino acids: CASSYSTQGIGEQYF. CDR3 coding DNA: TGTGCCAGCAGTTACTCTACACAGGGGATCGGCGAGCAGTACTTC. The rearrangement joins TRBV6-5 to TRBJ2-7; 7 positions agree with TRBD1. The CDR3 consists of 15 residues. Germline CDR1 reads MNHEY; CDR2 reads SVGAGI. Unmatched junction bases numbered 8, after V lost 0 bases and J lost 6 bases.

This clonotype has a handful of counts. In DNA, the CDR3 is TGTGCCAGCAGCAGGGGCTCAGTAAGGGAGCAGTACTTC. Residues: CASSRGSVREQYF. The chain uses TRBV25-1 and TRBJ2-7; the D gene is possibly TRBD1 (6 bases). The CDR3 extends over 13 amino acids. Germline-derived CDR1 and CDR2 are MGHDK and SYGVNS. The V end lost 6 bases, the J end lost 7 bases, and 16 bases lay between the germline ends.

This rearrangement joins TRBV9 to TRBJ1-1, with D perhaps matching TRBD1 (5 bases). The CDR3 is made up of 16 amino acids. V lost 0 bases and J 6 bases, leaving 18 bases between the germline ends. Germline V lookup: CDR1 SGDLS, CDR2 YYNGEE. The CDR3 spells CASSVGSRVGGAEAFF. CDR3 coding DNA: TGTGCCAGCAGCGTAGGATCCAGGGTTGGAGGCGCTGAAGCTTTCTTT.

This clonotype was observed a handful of times. The chain carries TRBV5-1 and TRBJ1-1; the D is unclear. Germline V gene lookup returns CDR1 SGHRS and CDR2 YFSETQ. The CDR3 has 14 amino acids. V shed 3 bases and J shed 1 base, with 10 bases lying between them. The chain's CDR3 is CASSSDRPNTEAFF. The CDR3 coding sequence is TGCGCCAGCAGCTCGGACCGCCCGAACACTGAAGCTTTCTTT.

In its sample, this clonotype was seen a few times. This chain joins TRBV12-3 or TRBV12-4 and TRBJ2-1; TRBD2 might be the D (6 bases). V lost 3 bases and J 6 bases, leaving 9 bases between the germline ends. CDR3 length: 13 amino acids. The CDR3 loop reads CASSLAGFNEQFF. Here the CDR3 DNA reads TGTGCCAGCAGTTTGGCGGGATTCAATGAGCAGTTCTTC.